Listed below are T cell receptor beta chains from one sample, sequenced in a study of T cell responses to AZD1222 COVID-19 vaccine. Only in-frame clones appear in the TCRdb table, and some are missing; sequencing was by immunoSEQ multiplex PCR. This sample has 90,000 to 100,000 clones, with approximately 90% found just once. This specimen was peripheral blood, taken on day 0 of AZD1222 vaccination. The receptors derive from an adult in good health. Both conserved end residues are part of each CDR3. The order of the fields is D gene, CDR3 length, V gene, J gene, clone size, CDR3 DNA, CDR3 protein. The D gene is left open where the match is weak. Expanded clones are given a class, and other clones once, few, many or no size at all.

D: TRBD1; length: 15; V: TRBV7-2; J: TRBJ2-7; size: .; DNA: TGTGCCAGCAGCTTAGCGGGACAGGGCAACTACGAGCAGTACTTC; CDR3: CASSLAGQGNYEQYF
D: TRBD1; length: 13; V: TRBV29-1; J: TRBJ1-6; size: .; DNA: TGCAGCGAGCCCGGGACAGGAAATTCACTCCTCCACTTT; CDR3: CSEPGTGNSLLHF
D: TRBD1; length: 14; V: TRBV19; J: TRBJ2-7; size: few; DNA: TGTGCCAGCAATACGGGACAGGGTGTATACGAGCAGTACTTC; CDR3: CASNTGQGVYEQYF
D: TRBD1; length: 16; V: TRBV15; J: TRBJ1-4; size: .; DNA: TGTGCCACCAGCAGAGATTCCGGGACAGGGGATGAAAAACTGTTTTTT; CDR3: CATSRDSGTGDEKLFF
D: TRBD1; length: 13; V: TRBV29-1; J: TRBJ2-7; size: .; DNA: TGCAGCGTTGATGGGACAGGCTCCTACGAGCAGTACTTC; CDR3: CSVDGTGSYEQYF
D: .; length: 17; V: TRBV18; J: TRBJ2-3; size: .; DNA: TGTGCCAGCTCACCACCGTCGGGCGGGGGCACGGGAGATACGCAGTATTTT; CDR3: CASSPPSGGGTGDTQYF
D: .; length: 14; V: TRBV21-1; J: TRBJ1-3; size: .; DNA: TGTGCCAGCAGCAGCCGGAGCTCTGGAAACACCATATATTTT; CDR3: CASSSRSSGNTIYF
D: .; length: 14; V: TRBV7-9; J: TRBJ1-1; size: .; DNA: TGTGCCAGCAGCCCAGGGAGCCCGAACACTGAAGCTTTCTTT; CDR3: CASSPGSPNTEAFF
D: TRBD2; length: 16; V: TRBV2; J: TRBJ2-5; size: once; DNA: TGTGCCAGCAGAGTCCGGACTAGCGGACCACAAGAGACCCAGTACTTC; CDR3: CASRVRTSGPQETQYF
D: TRBD1; length: 15; V: TRBV28; J: TRBJ2-7; size: few; DNA: TGTGCCAGCAGTTCGCCCCCGACAGGGACCTACGAGCAGTACTTC; CDR3: CASSSPPTGTYEQYF
D: .; length: 14; V: TRBV24-1; J: TRBJ1-2; size: .; DNA: TGTGCCACCAGTGTAGGGGAAGGCAACTATGGCTACACCTTC; CDR3: CATSVGEGNYGYTF
D: .; length: 13; V: TRBV4-3; J: TRBJ2-5; size: .; DNA: TGCGCCAGCAGCCCCCGGACAGAAGAGACCCAGTACTTC; CDR3: CASSPRTEETQYF
D: .; length: 16; V: TRBV9; J: TRBJ1-1; size: .; DNA: TGTGCCAGCAGCGTAGCCAGTCGAACCATGAACACTGAAGCTTTCTTT; CDR3: CASSVASRTMNTEAFF
D: .; length: 13; V: TRBV3-1/TRBV3-2; J: TRBJ2-1; size: .; DNA: TGTGCCAGCAGCCTATCGGGGCACAATGAGCAGTTCTTC; CDR3: CASSLSGHNEQFF
D: TRBD1; length: 14; V: TRBV10-1; J: TRBJ2-7; size: .; DNA: TGCGCCAGCAGGGGGGACAGGGGATCCTACGAGCAGTACTTC; CDR3: CASRGDRGSYEQYF
D: TRBD1; length: 13; V: TRBV12-3/TRBV12-4; J: TRBJ2-5; size: .; DNA: TGTGCCAGCAGTTTAACAGGGGCAGAGACCCAGTACTTC; CDR3: CASSLTGAETQYF
D: TRBD2; length: 17; V: TRBV5-1; J: TRBJ2-3; size: .; DNA: TGCGCCAGCAGCCCTCAAGGACTAGCGGGAGGGGCAGATACGCAGTATTTT; CDR3: CASSPQGLAGGADTQYF
D: .; length: 15; V: TRBV15; J: TRBJ2-7; size: .; DNA: TGTGCCACCAGCAGAGATCTTGGAAATACCTACGAGCAGTACTTC; CDR3: CATSRDLGNTYEQYF
D: .; length: 17; V: TRBV7-8; J: TRBJ2-1; size: .; DNA: TGTGCCAGCAGCCCAGATCGGGCAGGGCGCTCCTACAATGAGCAGTTCTTC; CDR3: CASSPDRAGRSYNEQFF
D: .; length: 17; V: TRBV18; J: TRBJ1-2; size: .; DNA: TGTGCCAGCTCACCTCGGGACATCTCAACTTCTAACTATGGCTACACCTTC; CDR3: CASSPRDISTSNYGYTF
D: TRBD1; length: 19; V: TRBV7-9; J: TRBJ2-2; size: .; DNA: TGTGCCAGCAGCCACCTCCCAGCCTGGACAGGGGCGAACACCGGGGAGCTGTTTTTT; CDR3: CASSHLPAWTGANTGELFF
D: TRBD1; length: 14; V: TRBV20-1; J: TRBJ2-5; size: .; DNA: TGCAGTGCTAGTTTACAGGGGGCTGAAAAGACCCAGTACTTC; CDR3: CSASLQGAEKTQYF
D: TRBD1; length: 14; V: TRBV5-4; J: TRBJ1-4; size: .; DNA: TGTGCCAGCAGCTCGACAGGGAATAATGAAAAACTGTTTTTT; CDR3: CASSSTGNNEKLFF
D: .; length: 13; V: TRBV30; J: TRBJ2-2; size: .; DNA: TGTGCCTGGAGCGGGGGAGGTACCGGGGAGCTGTTTTTT; CDR3: CAWSGGGTGELFF
D: .; length: 15; V: TRBV7-9; J: TRBJ2-7; size: .; DNA: TGTGCCAGCAGCGTGGGGGAGGGGGCCTCCTACGAGCAGTACTTC; CDR3: CASSVGEGASYEQYF
D: TRBD1; length: 14; V: TRBV7-2; J: TRBJ2-5; size: once; DNA: TGTGCCAGCAGCGGACAGGGGGCGCGTGAGACCCAGTACTTC; CDR3: CASSGQGARETQYF
D: .; length: 14; V: TRBV7-3; J: TRBJ1-1; size: .; DNA: TGTGCCAGCAGCCCGCCGGGGCAGAACACTGAAGCTTTCTTT; CDR3: CASSPPGQNTEAFF
D: TRBD1; length: 15; V: TRBV10-3; J: TRBJ2-5; size: .; DNA: TGTGCCATCAGTGATAAGGGACAGGGGGTTGAGACCCAGTACTTC; CDR3: CAISDKGQGVETQYF
D: .; length: 11; V: TRBV2; J: TRBJ1-1; size: many; DNA: TGTGCCAGCACCTTTGACACAACGGGCTTCTTT; CDR3: CASTFDTTGFF
D: TRBD1; length: 16; V: TRBV28; J: TRBJ2-2; size: .; DNA: TGTGCCAGCAGTTCCTCGGGACAGGGCATCACCGGGGAGCTGTTTTTT; CDR3: CASSSSGQGITGELFF
D: TRBD1; length: 16; V: TRBV28; J: TRBJ1-2; size: .; DNA: TGTGCCAGCAGTTCGCCAGGACAGGTTCCCTTAGATGGCTACACCTTC; CDR3: CASSSPGQVPLDGYTF
D: .; length: 10; V: TRBV7-9; J: TRBJ2-7; size: .; DNA: TGTGCCAGCGCTTCCTACGAGCAGTACTTC; CDR3: CASASYEQYF
D: .; length: 14; V: TRBV7-2; J: TRBJ1-5; size: .; DNA: TGTGCCAGCAGCGCCTCTACTAGCAATCAGCCCCAGCATTTT; CDR3: CASSASTSNQPQHF
D: TRBD1; length: 14; V: TRBV19; J: TRBJ1-2; size: once; DNA: TGTGCCAGTACTCCGGACAGGGAGTACTATGGCTACACCTTC; CDR3: CASTPDREYYGYTF
D: .; length: 14; V: TRBV19; J: TRBJ2-3; size: once; DNA: TGTGCCAGTAGTATAGACGGTCCCCCCGATACGCAGTATTTT; CDR3: CASSIDGPPDTQYF
D: TRBD2; length: 16; V: TRBV5-4; J: TRBJ2-1; size: .; DNA: TGTGCCAGCAGCTTGGGACTAGCGGTAGCCTACAATGAGCAGTTCTTC; CDR3: CASSLGLAVAYNEQFF
D: TRBD2; length: 16; V: TRBV5-4; J: TRBJ2-2; size: .; DNA: TGTGCCAGCAGACCCGGGATAGCGGGAGGAACCGGGGAGCTGTTTTTT; CDR3: CASRPGIAGGTGELFF
D: .; length: 14; V: TRBV14; J: TRBJ1-2; size: .; DNA: TGTGCCAGCAGCCAAGATGAGGGGGTCTATGGCTACACCTTC; CDR3: CASSQDEGVYGYTF
D: TRBD2; length: 14; V: TRBV19; J: TRBJ2-6; size: few; DNA: TGTGCCAGCCGCCGGGGGGAGGGGGCCAACGTCCTGACTTTC; CDR3: CASRRGEGANVLTF